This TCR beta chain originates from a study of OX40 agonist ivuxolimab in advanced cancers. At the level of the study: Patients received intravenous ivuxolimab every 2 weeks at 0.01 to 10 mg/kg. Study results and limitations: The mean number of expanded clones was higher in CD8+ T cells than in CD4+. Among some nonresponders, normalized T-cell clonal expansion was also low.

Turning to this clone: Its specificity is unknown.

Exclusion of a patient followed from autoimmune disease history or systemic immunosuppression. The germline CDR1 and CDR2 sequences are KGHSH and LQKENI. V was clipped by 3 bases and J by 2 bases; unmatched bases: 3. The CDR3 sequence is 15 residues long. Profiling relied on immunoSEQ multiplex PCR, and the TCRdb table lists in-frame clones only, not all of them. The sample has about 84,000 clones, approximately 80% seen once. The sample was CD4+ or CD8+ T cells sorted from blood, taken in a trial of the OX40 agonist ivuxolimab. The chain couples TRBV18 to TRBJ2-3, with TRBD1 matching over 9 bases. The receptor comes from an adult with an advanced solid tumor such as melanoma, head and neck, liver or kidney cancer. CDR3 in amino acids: CASSPTGGITDTQYF. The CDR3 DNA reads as TGTGCCAGCTCACCCACAGGGGGCATCACAGATACGCAGTATTTT. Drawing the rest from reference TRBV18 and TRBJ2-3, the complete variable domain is NAGVMQNPRHLVRRRGQEARLRCSPMKGHSHVYWYRQLPEEGLKFMVYLQKENIIDESGMPKERFSAEFPKEGPSILRIQQVVRGDSAAYFCASSPTGGITDTQYFGPGTRLTVL.